What follows are 6 T cell receptor beta chains derived from one specimen sequenced in a study of metastatic and nonmetastatic thyroid tumors. No treatment had been given to any patient before thyroid surgery. TCRdb reanalyzed the PCR reads with MiXCR. The sample lists about 17,000 clones, 16% seen once, with about 18% in the top ten. Specimen: blood. The source is a male donor with papillary thyroid cancer or a benign thyroid nodule (not recorded which). Some clones in this sample may be carry-over from other donors' samples.

This clone came up a few times. The V and J genes are TRBV7-3 and TRBJ2-3; 9 bases agree with TRBD2. With V trimmed by 4 bases and J by 7 bases, 9 bases remained unmatched. The CDR3 is 15 residues long. Germline V gives CDR1 SGHTA, CDR2 FQGTGA. The CDR3 DNA reads as TGTGCCAGCAGCTCCCACGTAGCGGGGGTCAATACGCAGTATTTT. Its protein is CASSSHVAGVNTQYF. The variable domain in full, with the rest retrieved from reference TRBV7-3 and TRBJ2-3, is GAGVSQTPSNKVTEKGKYVELRCDPISGHTALYWYRQSLGQGPEFLIYFQGTGAADDSGLPNDRFFAVRPEGSVSTLKIQRTERGDSAVYLCASSSHVAGVNTQYFGPGTRLTVL.

The sample holds many counts of this clone. This chain connects TRBV20-1 to TRBJ1-2; no clear D. Germline assignment: CDR1 DFQATT and CDR2 SNEGSKA (reference sequence). This CDR3 comprises 14 residues. Trimming left V 5 bases short and J 8 bases short, with 21 bases between. The CDR3 protein is CSAPLSPRERGYTF. The CDR3 bases are TGCAGTGCTCCTTTGTCCCCGAGAGAGCGGGGCTACACCTTC.

This clone was counted at least ten times. The rearrangement uses TRBV5-1 and TRBJ1-2, with a tentative D call TRBD1 (5 bases). Looked up from germline, CDR1 is SGHRS and CDR2 is YFSETQ. V lost 6 bases to trimming and J lost 1 base, with 16 bases between them. The CDR3 is 15 residues long. The CDR3 region is CASTLGGSYNYGYTF. Here the CDR3 DNA reads TGCGCCAGCACTCTGGGGGGTTCCTATAACTATGGCTACACCTTC. The full variable domain, with the rest looked up from reference TRBV5-1 and TRBJ1-2, is KAGVTQTPRYLIKTRGQQVTLSCSPISGHRSVSWYQQTPGQGLQFLFEYFSETQRNKGNFPGRFSGRQFSNSRSEMNVSTLELGDSALYLCASTLGGSYNYGYTFGSGTRLTVV.

There are many counts of this clone. A much larger clone differs from this one at a single base, so this may be a read error. This chain uses TRBV6-1 with TRBJ2-5, with D perhaps assigned TRBD1 or TRBD2 (6 bases each). Germline-derived CDR1 and CDR2 are MNHNS and SASEGT. V lost 3 bases and J lost 1, with 18 bases in between. This CDR3 has 17 amino acids. The CDR3 protein is CASSDIGSGALQETQYF. The CDR3 DNA reads as TGTGCCAGCAGTGATATCGGTTCGGGGGCGCTCCAAGAGACCCAGTACTTC.

This clone has a count of ten or more. In the same sample, other DNA sequences code for this CDR3. The rearrangement uses TRBV7-9 and TRBJ2-5; TRBD2 matches at 11 bases. Germline values: CDR1 SEHNR, CDR2 FQNEAQ (reference sequence). V lost 5 bases, J lost 7 bases, and 3 bases stayed unmatched. The CDR3 spans 13 residues. The CDR3 is CASSAGTSGTQYF. The CDR3 region has the DNA TGTGCCAGCAGCGCCGGGACTAGCGGGACCCAGTACTTC. Combining the CDR3 with reference TRBV7-9 and TRBJ2-5 gives the whole variable domain DTGVSQNPRHKITKRGQNVTFRCDPISEHNRLYWYRQTLGQGPEFLTYFQNEAQLEKSRLLSDRFSAERPKGSFSTLEIQRTEQGDSAMYLCASSAGTSGTQYFGPGTRLLVL.

The sample holds many counts of this clone. V gene TRBV19 combines with J gene TRBJ2-3, with 8 bases lining up with TRBD2. Looked up from germline, CDR1 is LNHDA and CDR2 is SQIVND (reference sequence). V trimming: 5 bases; J trimming: 5 bases; junction bases outside the gene matches: 9. The CDR3 contains 15 residues. For the CDR3, the DNA is TGTGCCAGTAGTGGAGCTAGCGGGTGGGGAGATACGCAGTATTTT. Translated: CASSGASGWGDTQYF.